These T cell receptor beta chains were read from a single sample in a study of blood T cell repertoires in COVID-19. TCRdb keeps only in-frame clones here, not all; method: immunoSEQ multiplex PCR. The sample records about 200,000 clones, 85% being singletons. Sequenced: PBMCs or T cells enriched from blood (not recorded which). The origin of the receptors is a man aged 35 to 55 who had recovered from COVID-19. The CDR3 runs from the conserved cysteine through the conserved F or W. A D gene is named only where the DNA matches it firmly. Clone size is given for some rows only: seen once, a few or many times, or a class if the clone is expanded.

TGTGCCAGCAGTGACAGGATATACGAGCAGTACTTC CASSDRIYEQYF - - TRBJ2-7 TRBV6-2/TRBV6-3
TGTGCCAGTAGTAGGGACAGAGGTTTTAAGGAAGCTTTCTTT CASSRDRGFKEAFF TRBD1 - TRBJ1-1 TRBV19
TGTGCCAGCAGAGGCACCCCGGACAGTTTTAATCAGCCCCAGCATTTT CASRGTPDSFNQPQHF - - TRBJ1-5 TRBV27
TGTGCCAGTGCCCTCCCTAGCGGGAGCACCGGGGAGCTGTTTTTT CASALPSGSTGELFF TRBD2 - TRBJ2-2 TRBV19
TGTGCCAGCAGACTGGACAGGGGCTCCTACGAGCAGTACTTC CASRLDRGSYEQYF TRBD1 few TRBJ2-7 TRBV7-2
TGTGCCTGGGGACAGGGGGTCTATGGCTACACCTTC CAWGQGVYGYTF TRBD1 - TRBJ1-2 TRBV30
TGTGCCAGCAGTGGACAGGGGGCCGGGGAGCTGTTTTTT CASSGQGAGELFF TRBD1 - TRBJ2-2 TRBV6-4
TGTGCCAGCAGTTATGGCAGGGTTAGCAATGAGCAGTTCTTC CASSYGRVSNEQFF - - TRBJ2-1 TRBV27
TGTGCCAGCAGCCAAGATCGTGCCAGGGGGACTAGCGGGGTTTGGTTCTTC CASSQDRARGTSGVWFF TRBD2 - TRBJ2-1 TRBV14
TGTGCCAGCAGCTTAGAGGCAGTTCTCAATGAGCAGTTCTTC CASSLEAVLNEQFF - - TRBJ2-1 TRBV11-3
TGCAGTGCTAGTCGTTCCTACAATGAGCAGTTCTTC CSASRSYNEQFF - - TRBJ2-1 TRBV20-1
TGTGCCAGCAGCTTAGCTAGCGGGACCGGGGAGCTGTTTTTT CASSLASGTGELFF TRBD2 - TRBJ2-2 TRBV7-2
TGTGCCAGCAGTTCAGTCGGGGGGGTGGACACTGAAGCTTTCTTT CASSSVGGVDTEAFF - - TRBJ1-1 TRBV6-9
TGTGCCAGCACCTCGGGACTGACGAACACTGAAGCTTTCTTT CASTSGLTNTEAFF - - TRBJ1-1 TRBV6-5
TGTGCCAGCAGTGACTCAGGGGTCCTAAGCTCCTACAATGAGCAGTTCTTC CASSDSGVLSSYNEQFF - - TRBJ2-1 TRBV6-4
TGCGCCAGCAAGGGACAGGGGGCGTCAGATACGCAGTATTTT CASKGQGASDTQYF TRBD1 - TRBJ2-3 TRBV5-1
TGTGCCAGTAGTGGGACAGGGGCCAGCCATGGCTACACCTTC CASSGTGASHGYTF TRBD1 few TRBJ1-2 TRBV19
TGTGCCAGCACCCCCTCGGCTAGCGGGAGGAATGAGCAGTTCTTC CASTPSASGRNEQFF TRBD2 once TRBJ2-1 TRBV7-9
TGTGCCAGCAGCTCCACTCCTAGCGGGAGTTGGTCCACAGATACGCAGTATTTT CASSSTPSGSWSTDTQYF TRBD2 - TRBJ2-3 TRBV7-6
TGCGCCAGCAGCTTGGTTGCGGGAGATGGGACCGGGGAGCTGTTTTTT CASSLVAGDGTGELFF TRBD2 - TRBJ2-2 TRBV5-1
TGTGCCAGCAGCCAAGATCCCCAGGGACTTCTGATTAGCTCCTACGAGCAGTACTTC CASSQDPQGLLISSYEQYF - - TRBJ2-7 TRBV4-2
TGTGCCAGCAGCCGTCTCCGGGACTGTGAAGAGACCCAGTACTTC CASSRLRDCEETQYF - - TRBJ2-5 TRBV21-1
TGCGCCAGTACCTACCGGGACAGGGGCGAGACCCAGTACTTC CASTYRDRGETQYF TRBD1 - TRBJ2-5 TRBV5-1
TGTGCCAGCAGCTTCAAATCGGCTGGAAACACCATATATTTT CASSFKSAGNTIYF - few TRBJ1-3 TRBV5-4